This T cell receptor (beta chain) emerged from a study of CD4 T cells in relation to SARS-CoV-2 and coronaviruses. Study-level information: TCR beta CDR3s were sequenced after 10-day antigen culture of PBMCs.

This clone occurred once. Its specificity is not known. Profiled with immunoSEQ multiplex PCR; TCRdb holds only in-frame clones, not every one. This table has about 36,000 clones, 77% appearing once. The specimen was memory CD4+ T cells from PBMCs, cultured in vitro. This receptor was taken from an adult with COVID-19.

The CDR3 nucleotides are TGCAGCGTCCGGACTAGACAGGTCGGATCCTACGAGCAGTACTTC. It codes for CSVRTRQVGSYEQYF. This sequence joins TRBV29-1 and TRBJ2-7, with D possibly matching TRBD2 (7 bases). Trimming left V 6 bases short and J 1 base short, with 19 bases between. Germline V gives CDR1 SQVTM, CDR2 ANQGSEA. CDR3 length: 15 amino acids.